A selection of T cell receptor beta chains follows, all from one sample in a study of shared clonotypes between healthy human individuals. Sequenced by immunoSEQ multiplex PCR; TCRdb stores in-frame clones only, minus some. The table records about 2 million clones, about 95% of them present only once. Sequenced: naive CD4+ T cells sorted from blood. The receptors were gathered from a man between 18 and 35 years old in good health. CDR3s include the opening cysteine and the closing phenylalanine or tryptophan. A D gene is named only where the DNA matches it firmly. A row's size may be missing; if present it is once, few, many or a size class.

- | TRBD2 | TRBJ2-2 | TRBV5-6 | 15 | CASSFWSGDTGELFF | TGTGCCAGCAGCTTTTGGAGCGGGGACACCGGGGAGCTGTTTTTT
- | - | TRBJ1-5 | TRBV19 | 15 | CASTPSKGREQPQHF | TGTGCCAGTACCCCATCGAAGGGGCGCGAACAGCCCCAGCATTTT
- | TRBD2 | TRBJ2-7 | TRBV7-2 | 15 | CASSPAGLEKHEQYF | TGTGCCAGCAGCCCCGCCGGACTAGAGAAACACGAGCAGTACTTC
- | - | TRBJ1-4 | TRBV6-1 | 15 | CATKSPGTGNEKLFF | TGTGCCACCAAGTCTCCCGGGACGGGAAATGAAAAACTGTTTTTT
- | TRBD1 | TRBJ1-3 | TRBV5-1 | 16 | CASSLGGRGLGNTIYF | TGCGCCAGCAGCTTGGGAGGCAGGGGGCTTGGAAACACCATATATTTT
- | TRBD1 | TRBJ1-4 | TRBV29-1 | 14 | CSVHTGATNEKLFF | TGCAGCGTGCACACAGGGGCAACTAATGAAAAACTGTTTTTT
- | TRBD1 | TRBJ2-7 | TRBV7-2 | 14 | CASSLSGTGHEQYF | TGTGCCAGCAGCTTGTCCGGGACAGGACACGAGCAGTACTTC
- | TRBD1 | TRBJ1-1 | TRBV9 | 17 | CASSVLKNRDRETEAFF | TGTGCCAGCAGCGTATTGAAAAACCGGGACAGAGAGACTGAAGCTTTCTTT
- | - | TRBJ1-1 | TRBV10-3 | 14 | CAISESNMNTEAFF | TGTGCCATCAGTGAGTCAAACATGAACACTGAAGCTTTCTTT
once | - | TRBJ2-2 | TRBV7-3 | 16 | CASSLRSSANTGELFF | TGTGCCAGCAGCCTAAGATCGTCTGCGAACACCGGGGAGCTGTTTTTT